The T cell receptor beta chain under discussion was sequenced for a study of T cells in Graves' hyperthyroidism and ophthalmopathy. TCR beta CDR3 regions were amplified from RNA. First-round RT-PCR targeting the TCR CDR3 was performed with the HTBI primer set. Each CDR3 protein is one row after TCRdb ran MiXCR on the multiplex PCR reads. This sample has about 420,000 distinct CDR3 sequences, with 15% to 17% found just once. Diagnostic assessment was based on clinical symptoms, serum thyroxine and TRAb, thyroid ultrasound and orbital computed tomography. Fresh peripheral blood, approximately 9.1 ml, was the source of the PBMCs. Germline assignment: CDR1 MRHNA and CDR2 SNTAGT. The CDR3 is 14 residues long. The ends lost 7 bases at V and 3 bases at J; junction bases unmatched: 3.

This rearrangement joins TRBV6-4 to TRBJ2-2, with 9 positions matching TRBD1. This clonotype was sampled from a woman aged 18 to 35 with Graves' hyperthyroidism. The sequencing input was blood. This CDR3 is CASKGQGDTGELFF. Here the CDR3 DNA reads TGTGCCAGCAAGGGACAGGGAGACACCGGGGAGCTGTTTTTT.